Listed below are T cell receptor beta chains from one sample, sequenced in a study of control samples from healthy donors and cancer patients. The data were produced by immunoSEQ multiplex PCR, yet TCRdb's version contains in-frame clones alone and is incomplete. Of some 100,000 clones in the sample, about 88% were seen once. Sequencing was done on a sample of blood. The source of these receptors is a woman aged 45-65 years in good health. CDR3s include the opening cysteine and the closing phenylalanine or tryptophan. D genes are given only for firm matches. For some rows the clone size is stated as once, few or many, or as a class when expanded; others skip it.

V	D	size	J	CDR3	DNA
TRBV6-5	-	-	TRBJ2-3	CASTLGAGTDTQYF	TGTGCCAGCACCCTCGGGGCTGGCACAGATACGCAGTATTTT
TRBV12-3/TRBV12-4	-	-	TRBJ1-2	CASSLKNYGYTF	TGTGCCAGCAGTTTAAAGAACTATGGCTACACCTTC
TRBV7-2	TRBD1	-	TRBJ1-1	CASSSPFRDRGVVGTEAFF	TGTGCCAGCAGCTCACCTTTCCGGGACAGGGGTGTAGTAGGCACTGAAGCTTTCTTT
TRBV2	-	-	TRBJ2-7	CASRTGTSEQYF	TGTGCCAGCAGAACCGGGACCAGCGAGCAGTACTTC
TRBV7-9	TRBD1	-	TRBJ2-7	CASSQRTGGNEQYF	TGTGCCAGCAGCCAACGGACAGGGGGCAACGAGCAGTACTTC
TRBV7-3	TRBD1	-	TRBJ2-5	CAGPDRPNSQETQYF	TGTGCCGGCCCGGACAGGCCTAACTCTCAAGAGACCCAGTACTTC
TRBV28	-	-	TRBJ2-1	CASSLAGFRFYNEQFF	TGTGCCAGCAGTTTGGCAGGGTTTAGGTTCTACAATGAGCAGTTCTTC
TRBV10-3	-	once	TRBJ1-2	CAIREIGGTAVNYGYTF	TGTGCCATCAGGGAGATTGGTGGTACGGCAGTAAACTATGGCTACACCTTC
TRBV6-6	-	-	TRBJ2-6	CASSPKTTGLGPGANVLTF	TGTGCCAGCAGTCCCAAAACTACAGGGTTGGGCCCTGGGGCCAACGTCCTGACTTTC
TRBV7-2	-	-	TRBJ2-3	CASSLRRESGDTQYF	TGTGCCAGCAGCTTAAGGCGGGAAAGTGGCGATACGCAGTATTTT
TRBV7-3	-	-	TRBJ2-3	CASSQMGLTDTQYF	TGTGCCAGCAGCCAAATGGGATTGACAGATACGCAGTATTTT
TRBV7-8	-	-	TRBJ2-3	CASSQRTGRADTQYF	TGTGCCAGCAGCCAACGGACAGGGAGGGCAGATACGCAGTATTTT
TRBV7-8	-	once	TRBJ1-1	CASSYGSRRTEAFF	TGTGCCAGCAGCTACGGCAGTCGGCGCACTGAAGCTTTCTTT
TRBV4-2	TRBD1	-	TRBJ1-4	CASSYRTTGGVEKLFF	TGTGCCAGCAGCTACCGAACAACAGGGGGAGTCGAAAAACTGTTTTTT
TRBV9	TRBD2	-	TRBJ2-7	CASSRTQVAGAGEQYF	TGTGCCAGCAGCCGGACCCAGGTAGCGGGAGCAGGGGAGCAGTACTTC
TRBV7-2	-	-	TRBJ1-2	CASSLYGDSYGYTF	TGTGCCAGCAGCTTATATGGGGATAGCTATGGCTACACCTTC
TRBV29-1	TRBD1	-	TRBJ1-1	CSAFPGQGSEAFF	TGCAGCGCTTTCCCGGGACAGGGATCTGAAGCTTTCTTT
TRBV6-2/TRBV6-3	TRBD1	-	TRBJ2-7	CASSQKDRGLYEQYF	TGTGCCAGCAGCCAGAAGGACAGGGGGCTTTACGAGCAGTACTTC
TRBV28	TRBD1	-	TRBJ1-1	CASSPRTGGITEAFF	TGTGCCAGCAGTCCGCGGACAGGGGGCATCACTGAAGCTTTCTTT
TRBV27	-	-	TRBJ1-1	CASSDILGNTGAFF	TGTGCCAGCAGCGACATTTTGGGGAACACTGGAGCTTTCTTT
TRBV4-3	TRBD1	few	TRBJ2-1	CASSPDRVDNEQFF	TGCGCCAGCAGCCCGGACAGGGTGGACAATGAGCAGTTCTTC
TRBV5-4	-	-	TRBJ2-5	CASSSGTQETQYF	TGTGCCAGCAGCTCGGGGACGCAAGAGACCCAGTACTTC
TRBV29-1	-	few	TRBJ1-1	CSVEDSTAFEAFF	TGCAGCGTTGAAGATTCGACCGCCTTTGAAGCTTTCTTT
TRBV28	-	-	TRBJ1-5	CASSFPGGFNQPQHF	TGTGCCAGCAGTTTTCCGGGGGGCTTCAATCAGCCCCAGCATTTT
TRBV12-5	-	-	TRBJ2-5	CASGGGGSGEETQYF	TGTGCTAGTGGAGGAGGTGGGTCGGGCGAAGAGACCCAGTACTTC
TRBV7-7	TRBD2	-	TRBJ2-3	CASSSGLAGGRTDTQYF	TGTGCCAGCAGCTCGGGACTAGCGGGGGGGCGCACAGATACGCAGTATTTT
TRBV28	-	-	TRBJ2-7	CASLTSGTSYEQYF	TGTGCCAGCCTCACCAGCGGTACCTCCTACGAGCAGTACTTC
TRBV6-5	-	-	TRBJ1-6	CASSYSQALNSPLHF	TGTGCCAGCAGTTACTCGCAGGCACTTAATTCACCCCTCCACTTT
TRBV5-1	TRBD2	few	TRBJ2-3	CASSLPVGAGEDTQYF	TGCGCCAGCAGCTTACCGGTGGGAGCGGGGGAAGATACGCAGTATTTT
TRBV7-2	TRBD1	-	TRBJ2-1	CASSTSGTGHNEQFF	TGTGCCAGCAGCACAAGTGGGACAGGCCACAATGAGCAGTTCTTC
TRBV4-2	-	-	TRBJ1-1	CASSQQILNTEAFF	TGTGCCAGCAGCCAACAGATATTGAACACTGAAGCTTTCTTT
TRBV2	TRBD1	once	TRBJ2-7	CASSEMGQGYEQYF	TGTGCCAGCAGTGAAATGGGACAGGGCTACGAGCAGTACTTC
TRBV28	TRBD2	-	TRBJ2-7	CASSPTSGYSNEQYF	TGTGCCAGCAGCCCCACTAGCGGGTATTCCAACGAGCAGTACTTC
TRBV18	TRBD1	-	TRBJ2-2	CASSPDRGRTGELFF	TGTGCCAGCTCACCGGACAGGGGGCGAACCGGGGAGCTGTTTTTT
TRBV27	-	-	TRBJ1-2	CASSLNTGNLGYTF	TGTGCCAGCAGTTTAAACACAGGAAATCTTGGCTACACCTTC
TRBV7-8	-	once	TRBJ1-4	CASSSPSAGIGQEKLFF	TGTGCCAGCAGCTCCCCCAGTGCTGGGATCGGGCAAGAAAAACTGTTTTTT
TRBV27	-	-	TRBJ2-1	CASSLSPPGFPQPYNEQFF	TGTGCCAGCAGTTTAAGTCCTCCAGGGTTCCCTCAACCTTACAATGAGCAGTTCTTC
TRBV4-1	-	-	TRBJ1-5	CASSPRGNQPQHF	TGCGCCAGCAGCCCGAGGGGGAATCAGCCCCAGCATTTT
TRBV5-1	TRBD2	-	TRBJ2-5	CASSPPGLAGRGETQYF	TGCGCCAGCAGCCCTCCGGGACTAGCGGGAAGGGGGGAGACCCAGTACTTC
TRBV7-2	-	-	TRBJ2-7	CASSLGGSGRSSYEQYF	TGTGCCAGCAGCTTAGGGGGTTCGGGGAGGAGCTCCTACGAGCAGTACTTC
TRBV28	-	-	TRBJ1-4	CASSPGGTNEKLFF	TGTGCCAGCAGCCCGGGGGGCACTAATGAAAAACTGTTTTTT
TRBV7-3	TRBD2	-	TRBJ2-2	CASSPPPGLAGFCNTGELFF	TGTGCCAGCAGCCCCCCCCCGGGACTAGCGGGATTCTGCAACACCGGGGAGCTGTTTTTT
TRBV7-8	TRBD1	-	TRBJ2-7	CASSRPGQGEQYF	TGTGCCAGCAGCCGACCCGGACAGGGCGAGCAGTACTTC
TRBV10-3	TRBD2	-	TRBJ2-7	CAIRQGLAPNYEQYF	TGTGCCATCAGACAGGGACTAGCGCCCAACTACGAGCAGTACTTC
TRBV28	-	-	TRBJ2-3	CASSTDYTDTQYF	TGTGCCAGCAGCACAGACTACACAGATACGCAGTATTTT
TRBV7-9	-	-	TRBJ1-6	CASSLTYGSPLHF	TGTGCCAGCAGCTTAACATATGGTTCACCCCTCCACTTT
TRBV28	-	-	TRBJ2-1	CASTTLGPGGYNEQFF	TGTGCCAGCACCACTCTCGGGCCAGGGGGGTACAATGAGCAGTTCTTC
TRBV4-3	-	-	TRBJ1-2	CASSQDTRDKQYGYTF	TGCGCCAGCAGCCAAGATACCCGGGACAAACAGTATGGCTACACCTTC
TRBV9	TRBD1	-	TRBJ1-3	CASSDGTVIRNTIYF	TGTGCCAGCAGCGACGGGACAGTTATTCGAAACACCATATATTTT
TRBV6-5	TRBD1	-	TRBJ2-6	CASRATGAGANVLTF	TGTGCCAGCAGGGCCACAGGGGCCGGGGCCAACGTCCTGACTTTC
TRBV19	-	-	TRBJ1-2	CASTMAFGVLPYGYTF	TGTGCCAGTACCATGGCTTTTGGGGTTCTGCCTTATGGCTACACCTTC
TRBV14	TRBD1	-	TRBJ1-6	CASSQETGDSPLHF	TGTGCCAGCAGCCAAGAGACAGGGGATTCACCCCTCCACTTT
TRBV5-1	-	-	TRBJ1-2	CASASASPNYGYTF	TGCGCCAGCGCATCAGCCTCGCCTAACTATGGCTACACCTTC
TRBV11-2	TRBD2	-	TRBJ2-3	CASSLGRSGGIGTQYF	TGTGCCAGCAGCTTAGGGAGAAGCGGGGGGATAGGTACGCAGTATTTT
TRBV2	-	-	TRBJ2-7	CASGEQGVNYEQYF	TGTGCCAGCGGGGAACAGGGTGTCAACTACGAGCAGTACTTC
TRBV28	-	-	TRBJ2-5	CASSFHLVPETQYF	TGTGCCAGCAGTTTCCATCTAGTACCCGAGACCCAGTACTTC